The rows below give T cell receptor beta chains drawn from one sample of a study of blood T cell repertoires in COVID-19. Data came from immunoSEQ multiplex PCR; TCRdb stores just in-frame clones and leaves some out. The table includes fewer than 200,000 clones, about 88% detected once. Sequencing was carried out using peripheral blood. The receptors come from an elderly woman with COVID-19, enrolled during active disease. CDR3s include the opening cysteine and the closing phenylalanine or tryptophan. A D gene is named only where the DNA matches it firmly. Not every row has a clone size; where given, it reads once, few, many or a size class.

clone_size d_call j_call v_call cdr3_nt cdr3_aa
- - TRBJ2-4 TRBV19 TGTGCCAGTAGCGTGGGCCTAGCCAAAAACATTCAGTACTTC CASSVGLAKNIQYF
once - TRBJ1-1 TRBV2 TGTGCCAGCCGACACCGAATGAACACTGAAGCTTTCTTT CASRHRMNTEAFF
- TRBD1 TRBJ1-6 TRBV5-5 TGTGCCAGCAGCTTGGGAGCCGGGACAGTAACTTATAATTCACCCCTCCACTTT CASSLGAGTVTYNSPLHF
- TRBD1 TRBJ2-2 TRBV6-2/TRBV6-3 TGTGCCAGCAGTGATCCATCCGGGACAGGGCTGACCGGGGAGCTGTTTTTT CASSDPSGTGLTGELFF
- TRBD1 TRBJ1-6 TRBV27 TGTGCCAGCAGTCCGGACAGGGGTAATTCACCCCTCCACTTT CASSPDRGNSPLHF
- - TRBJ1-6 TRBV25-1 TGTGCCAGCAGTGTGCCCGGGGGGGAAAATTCACCCCTCCACTTT CASSVPGGENSPLHF
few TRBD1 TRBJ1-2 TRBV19 TGTGCCAGTAGTATAACAGGGGGCGCTGGTGGCTACACCTTC CASSITGGAGGYTF
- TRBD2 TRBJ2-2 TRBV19 TGTGCCAGTAGTATAGATCTTTGGGACTATTACGGGGAGCTGTTTTTT CASSIDLWDYYGELFF
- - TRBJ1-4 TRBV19 TGTGCCAGTAGTAGTCGGGGGGGCTCTAATGAAAAACTGTTTTTT CASSSRGGSNEKLFF
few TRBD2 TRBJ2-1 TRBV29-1 TGCAGCGTTGCGGGGGGAGGGTCCTACAATGAGCAGTTCTTC CSVAGGGSYNEQFF
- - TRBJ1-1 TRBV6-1 TGTGCCAGCAGTGAATCGGGACAGAACACTGAAGCTTTCTTT CASSESGQNTEAFF